The source of this T cell receptor (beta chain) is a study of response to subunit inactivated influenza vaccine. This clonotype showed up just a few times. The antigen is undetermined. V dropped 1 base and J dropped 6 bases, with 16 bases sitting between them. This CDR3 has 15 residues. Study-level points and caveats: Authors suggested that a seasonal influenza vaccination recruits few new T cells each time.

TCRdb recomputed calls from the RT-PCR reads with MiXCR, one row per CDR3 protein. The repertoire holds under 550,000 distinct CDR3 sequences, 7.5% to 8.5% seen once, with around 13% in the top ten. Sample: PBMCs from blood, taken 23 to 25 months after vaccination. The V call is TRBV12-3 or TRBV12-4, the J call TRBJ2-7; D gene ambiguous. The receptor was isolated from a man aged 50 to 75 who received an inactivated influenza vaccine. This chain's CDR3 is CASSLDLALAGEQYF. For the CDR3, the DNA is TGTGCCAGCAGTTTAGATTTGGCACTTGCTGGCGAGCAGTACTTC.